Below are 20 T cell receptor beta chains sequenced from a single sample in a study of molecular identifiers for immune sequencing clone quantification. From the PCR reads, TCRdb called clonotypes with MiXCR, one entry per CDR3 protein. The data show more than 450,000 distinct CDR3 sequences, roughly a fifth seen once. Source material: naive CD8+ T cells from blood, with Jurkat cell RNA spiked in. This sample's subset: FACS-sorted CD8+CD4-CCR7+CD45RA+ naive T cells. These receptors were obtained from a human donor in good health. Some libraries in this study had Jurkat cell RNA spiked in.

This clonotype was observed a handful of times. The V call is TRBV4-3, the J call TRBJ2-7; no clear D gene. Trimming removed 0 bases from V and 3 bases from J, with 12 bases in between. Germline values: CDR1 LGHNA, CDR2 YSLEER. The CDR3 totals 15 residues. In nucleotides, the CDR3 is TGCGCCAGCAGCCAAGAGGCGACCCAAATCTACGAGCAGTACTTC. The encoded protein is CASSQEATQIYEQYF.

This clonotype was observed at least ten times. This chain uses TRBV6-5 with TRBJ2-5, with a tentative D call TRBD2 (5 bases). Germline V gene data show CDR1 as MNHEY and CDR2 as SVGAGI. CDR3 length equals 14 residues. Trimming took 2 bases from V and 2 from J, leaving 9 bases between them. CDR3 sequence reads: CASSYRTEQETQYF. The CDR3 region has the DNA TGTGCCAGCAGTTACCGGACTGAGCAAGAGACCCAGTACTTC.

In this sample, this clonotype turned up many times. J is TRBJ1-1 and V is TRBV7-9; D perhaps matches TRBD1 (5 bases). Between the trimmed V and J ends, which lost 7 bases and 4 bases, there was a span of 25 bases. Per germline, CDR1 SEHNR and CDR2 FQNEAQ (reference sequence). The CDR3 has 17 amino acids. CDR3 bases: TGTGCCAGCATCAATGGGCGGCGGGGCTCCGTCGGCACTGAAGCTTTCTTT. The encoded protein is CASINGRRGSVGTEAFF. The whole variable domain, filled in from reference TRBV7-9 and TRBJ1-1, reads DTGVSQNPRHKITKRGQNVTFRCDPISEHNRLYWYRQTLGQGPEFLTYFQNEAQLEKSRLLSDRFSAERPKGSFSTLEIQRTEQGDSAMYLCASINGRRGSVGTEAFFGQGTRLTVV.

As for this clonotype: One end of the junction does not line up with germline, which may come from a read error. The chain links TRBV5-4 to TRBJ2-7, with 8 bases that match TRBD1. This CDR3 has 14 amino acids. The germline V gene encodes CDR1 SGHNT and CDR2 YYREEE (reference sequence). DNA of the CDR3: TGTGCCAGCAGCTTGGGGACAGGGACCTACGAGCAGCACTTC. Translated: CASSLGTGTYEQHF.

This clonotype came up once. The chain recombines TRBV7-9 with TRBJ2-5; D gene ambiguous. The CDR3 length is 15 residues. Germline CDR1 and CDR2: SEHNR and FQNEAQ (reference sequence). The germline V and J ends were trimmed by 1 base and 1 base, with 10 bases remaining between them. The DNA of the CDR3 is TGTGCCAGCAGCTTAGGTTCGATGGGCCAAGAGACCCAGTACTTC. Translation gives CASSLGSMGQETQYF.

This clonotype was picked up many times. The gene calls are TRBV12-3 or TRBV12-4 and TRBJ2-7; unclear D gene. Between the trimmed V and J ends, which lost 2 bases and 6 bases, there was a span of 14 bases. This CDR3 is built from 14 residues. Here the CDR3 DNA reads TGTGCCAGCAGTTTACAGACCCCCCTGGGCGAGCAGTACTTC. Translating gives CASSLQTPLGEQYF.

Turning to this clonotype: A single base separates this from a much larger clone, so it may be a read error. This chain links TRBV7-9 with TRBJ1-5, with D possibly matching TRBD1 (5 bases). CDR1 is SEHNR and CDR2 is FQNEAQ in the germline V gene (reference sequence). The length of the CDR3 is 17 residues. This CDR3 reads CASSLAAGPYSNRPQHF. CDR3 sequence (DNA): TGTGCCAGCAGCTTAGCGGCGGGGCCGTATAGCAATCGGCCCCAGCATTTT.

This clonotype was observed a handful of times. J is TRBJ2-3 and V is TRBV5-3; tentative D call: TRBD1 (6 bases). TRBV5-3 is filed as an ORF, its function uncertain. V was cut by 0 bases and J by 2 bases, with 16 bases left in between. This CDR3 contains 17 residues. CDR3 sequence (DNA): TGTGCCAGAAGCTTGGACACCCAGGGGCACTACACAGATACGCAGTATTTT. Amino acids: CARSLDTQGHYTDTQYF.

This clonotype has more than one count but fewer than ten. CDR3 nucleotides: TGTGCCAGCAGCCTTCCGGGACAGGGGACCCAGCGGGAGACTGAGCAGTTCTTC. It encodes CASSLPGQGTQRETEQFF. The rearrangement uses TRBV11-3 and TRBJ2-1, with 10 nucleotides matching TRBD1. The CDR3 length is 18 residues. V lost 5 bases and J lost 9; bases outside the gene matches: 19. Germline CDR1 and CDR2: SGHNT and YENEEA.

This clonotype was recorded a few times. The genes are TRBV6-2 or TRBV6-3 and TRBJ2-3; 7 nucleotides line up with TRBD2. Germline assignment: CDR1 MNHEY and CDR2 SVGEGT. V dropped 4 bases and J dropped 1; count of bases not matched to a gene: 14. The CDR3 runs to 18 residues. The CDR3, as DNA: TGTGCCAGCAGTTTGATTGCGGGGGACGGCGGGGGCACAGATACGCAGTATTTT. This sequence encodes CASSLIAGDGGGTDTQYF.

This clonotype has a count of ten or more. This chain uses TRBV5-6 with TRBJ2-2; TRBD1 matches at 8 bases. From germline, CDR1 is SGHDT and CDR2 YYEEEE. V dropped 4 bases and J dropped 4; count of bases not matched to a gene: 6. The CDR3 consists of 15 residues. This CDR3 is CASSPRQGFTGELFF. In DNA form, the CDR3 reads TGTGCCAGCAGCCCACGACAGGGGTTCACCGGGGAGCTGTTTTTT.

This clonotype was seen only a few times. The CDR3 is CSARDLSASGSDAQYF. The CDR3 DNA reads as TGCAGTGCTAGAGATCTCTCGGCTAGCGGGAGTGATGCGCAGTATTTT. This chain connects TRBV20-1 to TRBJ2-3, with TRBD2 matching over 10 bases. The CDR3 consists of 16 residues. Germline lookup yields CDR1 DFQATT and CDR2 SNEGSKA (reference sequence). V gave up 0 bases and J gave up 10 bases; unmatched junction bases: 13.

The sample holds a few counts of this clonotype. The chain employs TRBV6-2 or TRBV6-3 and TRBJ2-5; 7 bases agree with TRBD1. This CDR3 is 19 amino acids long. Trimming removed 0 bases from V and 5 bases from J; junction bases left unmatched: 18. Germline CDR1 MNHEY, CDR2 SVGEGT. The chain's CDR3 is CASSYSMTEGARIFETQYF. The CDR3 region has the DNA TGTGCCAGCAGTTACTCGATGACAGAGGGGGCGCGAATATTCGAGACCCAGTACTTC.

Remarks on this clonotype: This may be a read error: a much more frequent sequence differs by one nucleotide. This sequence joins TRBV28 and TRBJ1-5; TRBD1 matches at 7 bases. The germline gives CDR1 MDHEN, CDR2 SYDVKM. V lost 5 bases, J lost 5 bases, and 6 bases stayed unmatched. CDR3 length equals 14 residues. Written as DNA, the CDR3 is TGTGCCAGCAGTGCGGACAGGTCAGATCAGCCCCAGCATTTT. It yields the protein CASSADRSDQPQHF. The whole variable domain, filled in from reference TRBV28 and TRBJ1-5, reads DVKVTQSSRYLVKRTGEKVFLECVQDMDHENMFWYRQDPGLGLRLIYFSYDVKMKEKGDIPEGYSVSREKKERFSLILESASTNQTSMYLCASSADRSDQPQHFGDGTRLSIL.

V gene TRBV30 combines with J gene TRBJ2-7, with 8 bases aligning to TRBD2. Germline CDR1 is GTSNPN and CDR2 is SVGIG (reference sequence). The CDR3 totals 14 residues. V dropped 3 bases and J dropped 2; count of bases not matched to a gene: 6. As DNA, the CDR3 is TGTGCCTGGAGCACAGCGGGGGTTACCTACGAGCAGTACTTC. Protein: CAWSTAGVTYEQYF.

V and J are TRBV7-3 and TRBJ2-3; 7 positions match TRBD2. The CDR3 runs 15 residues. Per germline, CDR1 SGHTA and CDR2 FQGTGA. J was trimmed by 5 bases and V by 5 bases; bases with no gene match: 10. CDR3 sequence reads: CASSLTGGTIDTQYF. The CDR3 coding sequence is TGTGCCAGCAGCCTTACGGGAGGAACGATAGATACGCAGTATTTT.

V and J are TRBV4-1 and TRBJ2-3; weak D call: TRBD2 (5 bases). V lost 3 bases to trimming and J lost 4 bases, with 17 bases between them. Germline values: CDR1 MGHRA, CDR2 YSYEKL. The CDR3 runs 16 residues. CDR3 in amino acids: CASSHGGLIEADTQYF. DNA for the CDR3: TGCGCCAGCAGCCATGGTGGACTTATCGAGGCAGATACGCAGTATTTT.

This clonotype was seen at least ten times. The chain recombines TRBV7-9 with TRBJ2-3; D is uncertain. The germline V gene encodes CDR1 SEHNR and CDR2 FQNEAQ (reference sequence). Trimming stripped 8 bases from V and 4 bases from J, with 4 bases between. This CDR3 has 10 residues. The CDR3 reads CASEADTQYF. The CDR3 DNA follows: TGTGCCAGCGAAGCAGATACGCAGTATTTT.

In its sample, this clonotype was seen a few times. CDR3 sequence: CASSQALGDTECEQYF. The DNA of the CDR3 is TGCGCCAGCAGCCAAGCCCTGGGGGACACCGAATGCGAGCAGTACTTC. The rearrangement joins TRBV4-3 to TRBJ2-7; tentatively, D is TRBD1 (6 bases). The germline gives CDR1 LGHNA, CDR2 YSLEER. V was cut by 1 base and J by 6 bases, with 19 bases left in between. The CDR3 loop spans 16 amino acids.

This clonotype was counted ten times or more. This rearrangement joins TRBV5-8 to TRBJ2-7; 9 positions match TRBD2. CDR1 is SGHTS, CDR2 YDEGEE, per germline. The CDR3 spans 15 residues. J lost 0 bases, V lost 0 bases, and 1 base had no gene match. The CDR3 sequence is CASSLVAGASYEQYF. For the CDR3, the DNA is TGTGCCAGCAGCTTGGTAGCGGGGGCCTCCTACGAGCAGTACTTC. Based on the CDR3 plus reference TRBV5-8 and TRBJ2-7, the full variable domain is EAGVTQSPTHLIKTRGQQATLRCSPISGHTSVYWYQQALGLGLQFLLWYDEGEERNRGNFPPRFSGRQFPNYSSELNVNALELEDSALYLCASSLVAGASYEQYFGPGTRLTVT.